This entry lists 30 T cell receptor beta chains sequenced from one sample in a study of T cell responses to AZD1222 COVID-19 vaccine (dated by TCRdb to about 2021). The time point label corresponds to: baseline before first vaccination. Libraries were built with the immunoSEQ multiplex PCR assay. Not all clones reach the TCRdb copy of this immuneACCESS table, which keeps in-frame sequences only. Checked studies attribute under half of the gap to unresolved V genes and leave the rest unexplained. The sample table shows about 140,000 clones, and roughly 84% are seen once. The top ten hold 4.1% of the sample. The sample consisted of peripheral blood, taken on day 0 of AZD1222 vaccination. The source of these receptors is an adult in good health.

J is TRBJ1-4 and V is TRBV28; maybe TRBD1 (6 bases). Per the germline V gene, CDR1 is MDHEN and CDR2 is SYDVKM. Trimming stripped 2 bases from V and 14 bases from J, with 12 bases between. This CDR3 comprises 12 residues. Here the CDR3 reads CASSLKGGGLFF. CDR3 DNA: TGTGCCAGCAGTTTAAAAGGGGGTGGGCTGTTTTTT.

This clone was picked up a small number of times. The chain joins TRBV4-1 to TRBJ1-2, with D tentatively TRBD1 (6 bases). V was pared by 1 base and J by 8 bases, with 11 bases between. CDR1 MGHRA and CDR2 YSYEKL come from the germline V gene. This CDR3 comprises 13 residues. CDR3 coding DNA: TGCGCCAGCAGCCAAGTGGGGGCGAGGGGCTACACCTTC. This sequence encodes CASSQVGARGYTF.

The V and J genes are TRBV4-2 and TRBJ1-4; 7 bases match TRBD1. The germline V gene encodes CDR1 LGHNA and CDR2 YNFKEQ. This CDR3 spans 16 amino acids. J lost 4 bases, V lost 3 bases, and 8 bases had no gene match. CDR3 DNA sequence: TGTGCCAGCAGCCAGGGGGAGGACAGGTATAATGAAAAACTGTTTTTT. Residues: CASSQGEDRYNEKLFF.

V gene TRBV9 combines with J gene TRBJ1-6, with a tentative D call TRBD1 (5 bases). The CDR3 has 15 residues. Germline assignment: CDR1 SGDLS and CDR2 YYNGEE. Trimming removed 2 bases from V and 5 bases from J, with 11 bases in between. CDR3 in DNA: TGTGCCAGCAGCGTCCCGTTGGGGGATAATTCACCCCTCCACTTT. Its protein product is CASSVPLGDNSPLHF.

There are a few counts of this clone. CDR3 sequence reads: CAVQENTEAFF. The CDR3 DNA reads TGTGCCGTACAGGAGAACACTGAAGCTTTCTTT. The V gene is TRBV30, the J gene TRBJ1-1; D might be TRBD1 (5 bases). The V gene lost 8 bases and the J gene lost 1 base, with 8 bases spanning the gap. The CDR3 length is 11 residues. CDR1 GTSNPN and CDR2 SVGIG come from the germline V gene (reference sequence).

This chain uses TRBV10-3 with TRBJ1-3; D gene ambiguous. Germline values: CDR1 ENHRY, CDR2 SYGVKD. The CDR3 runs to 16 residues. Trimming took 5 bases from V and 0 from J, leaving 14 bases between them. CDR3 nucleotide sequence: TGTGCCATCAGTCTCAAATCCGCCAGCTCTGGAAACACCATATATTTT. Translation gives CAISLKSASSGNTIYF.

The chain uses TRBV2 and TRBJ2-2, with D maybe TRBD2 (5 bases). The CDR3 runs 13 residues. Trimming removed 7 bases at V and 5 bases at J, with 11 bases between. Looked up from germline, CDR1 is SNHLY and CDR2 is FYNNEI. The CDR3 region has the DNA TGTGCCAGCAACCACGGGGATACCGGGGAGCTGTTTTTT. The encoded protein is CASNHGDTGELFF. Looking up the rest from reference TRBV2 and TRBJ2-2 gives the full variable domain: EPEVTQTPSHQVTQMGQEVILRCVPISNHLYFYWYRQILGQKVEFLVSFYNNEISEKSEIFDDQFSVERPDGSNFTLKIRSTKLEDSAMYFCASNHGDTGELFFGEGSRLTVL.

The chain combines TRBV4-1 with TRBJ2-7, with a tentative D call TRBD2 (6 bases). The germline V gene has CDR1 MGHRA and CDR2 YSYEKL. V was clipped by 1 base and J by 3 bases, with 16 bases between them. The CDR3 is 16 residues long. CDR3 sequence: CASSQGEGGYYYEQYF. The CDR3 DNA sequence: TGCGCCAGCAGCCAAGGCGAGGGAGGTTACTACTACGAGCAGTACTTC.

The CDR3 nucleotides read TGTGCCAGCAGCTTATCCAGTCGCATTCTCCAAGAGACCCAGTACTTC. This gives the protein CASSLSSRILQETQYF. The V gene is TRBV7-9, the J gene TRBJ2-5; D uncertain. The V end was cut by 2 bases, the J end by 1 base, with 14 bases between. Looked up from germline, CDR1 is SEHNR and CDR2 is FQNEAQ (reference sequence). The CDR3 extends over 16 amino acids. The whole variable domain, filled in from reference TRBV7-9 and TRBJ2-5, reads DTGVSQNPRHKITKRGQNVTFRCDPISEHNRLYWYRQTLGQGPEFLTYFQNEAQLEKSRLLSDRFSAERPKGSFSTLEIQRTEQGDSAMYLCASSLSSRILQETQYFGPGTRLLVL.

The rearrangement links TRBV12-3 or TRBV12-4 to TRBJ1-2; tentatively, D is TRBD1 (5 bases). V was pared by 6 bases and J by 4 bases, with 6 bases between. The CDR3 consists of 11 residues. The CDR3 region is CASSQGYGYTF. For the CDR3, the DNA is TGTGCCAGCAGCCAGGGCTATGGCTACACCTTC.

This clone was picked up a small number of times. This chain connects TRBV5-4 to TRBJ2-4; perhaps D is TRBD1 or TRBD2 (5 bases each). Germline values: CDR1 SGHNT, CDR2 YYREEE (reference sequence). V was shortened by 3 bases and J by 0 bases, with 13 bases between the two germline ends. The CDR3 sequence is 16 residues long. The CDR3 loop is CASSSAGALAKNIQYF. CDR3 in DNA: TGTGCCAGCAGCTCGGCCGGGGCTCTAGCCAAAAACATTCAGTACTTC.

The rearrangement joins TRBV29-1 to TRBJ1-1; no firm D call. The V gene's germline CDR1 is SQVTM and CDR2 ANQGSEA. The CDR3 sequence is 14 residues long. V lost 5 bases, J lost 1 base, and 14 bases lay in between. CDR3 coding DNA: TGCAGCGTTCTCTCACAGTGGGCGAACACTGAAGCTTTCTTT. Amino acid sequence: CSVLSQWANTEAFF.

This clone was seen a few times. The chain recombines TRBV7-8 with TRBJ2-2; no clear D. The CDR3 has 14 amino acids. The V gene lost 8 bases and the J gene lost 4 bases, with 14 bases spanning the gap. Germline assignment: CDR1 SGHVS and CDR2 FQNEAQ. As DNA, the CDR3 is TGTGCCAGCCACGAACGGTCGATCACCGGGGAGCTGTTTTTT. Protein product: CASHERSITGELFF.

V usage is TRBV28 and J usage is TRBJ1-2; TRBD1 matches 7 bases. This CDR3 contains 15 residues. In germline, CDR1 is MDHEN, CDR2 SYDVKM. J was trimmed by 4 bases and V by 5 bases; bases with no gene match: 10. CDR3 DNA sequence: TGTGCCAGCAGTCCCCCCGGGACAGCCCTCTATGGCTACACCTTC. Its translation is CASSPPGTALYGYTF.

The chain recombines TRBV5-4 with TRBJ2-1, with D perhaps TRBD1 or TRBD2 (5 bases each). Germline CDR1 SGHNT, CDR2 YYREEE (reference sequence). CDR3 length: 16 amino acids. V gave up 0 bases and J gave up 2 bases, with 12 bases separating them. The CDR3 region is CASSLAGLGAYNEQFF. The CDR3 DNA reads TGTGCCAGCAGCTTGGCCGGATTGGGGGCCTACAATGAGCAGTTCTTC.

V gene TRBV3-1 (or the pseudogene TRBV3-2) combines with J gene TRBJ1-2; TRBD1 is a possible D gene (6 bases). V lost 1 base, J lost 5 bases, and 23 bases lay in between. CDR1 is LGHDT, CDR2 YNNKEL, per germline (reference sequence). The CDR3 consists of 18 residues. The CDR3 bases are TGTGCCAGCAGCCAAGTAAGAGGGGGTCTCAGCAGCCCATATGGCTACACCTTC. Translated, it gives CASSQVRGGLSSPYGYTF.

This sequence joins TRBV3-1 (or the pseudogene TRBV3-2) and TRBJ1-2; the match to TRBD1 covers 11 bases. The V segment lost 2 bases and the J segment 4 bases; nucleotides outside the gene matches: 6. CDR1 and CDR2 from the germline V gene are LGHDT and YNNKEL (reference sequence). The CDR3 contains 16 residues. The CDR3 DNA sequence: TGTGCCAGCAGCCAAACCGACGGACAGGGGGCCTATGGCTACACCTTC. Its translation: CASSQTDGQGAYGYTF.

V usage is TRBV24-1 and J usage is TRBJ1-2, with D perhaps matching TRBD1 (5 bases). Germline V gene sequence: CDR1 KGHDR, CDR2 SFDVKD. The CDR3 extends over 14 amino acids. With 0 bases removed from V and 7 bases from J, the gap between germline ends came to 11 bases. CDR3 bases: TGTGCCACCAGTGATTTGAGGCAGGGTTTTGGCTACACCTTC. This gives the protein CATSDLRQGFGYTF.

Only a few counts were recorded for this clone. The chain recombines TRBV29-1 with TRBJ1-5, with 9 bases fitting TRBD1. Germline lookup yields CDR1 SQVTM and CDR2 ANQGSEA. The CDR3 runs to 15 residues. V trimming: 6 bases; J trimming: 6 bases; junction bases outside the gene matches: 12. The CDR3 protein is CSVQQGTGRGQPQHF. The CDR3 nucleotides are TGCAGCGTCCAACAAGGGACAGGGAGGGGTCAGCCCCAGCATTTT.

The chain uses TRBV19 and TRBJ1-1; TRBD1 aligns across 7 bases. Germline CDR1 LNHDA, CDR2 SQIVND (reference sequence). The CDR3 consists of 14 residues. V gave up 2 bases and J gave up 7 bases; unmatched junction bases: 7. The DNA for the CDR3 is TGTGCCAGTAGTATAAGGGCGCAGGGGGTTGAAGCTTTCTTT. Amino acids: CASSIRAQGVEAFF. Full variable domain (remainder filled in from reference TRBV19 and TRBJ1-1): DGGITQSPKYLFRKEGQNVTLSCEQNLNHDAMYWYRQDPGQGLRLIYYSQIVNDFQKGDIAEGYSVSREKKESFPLTVTSAQKNPTAFYLCASSIRAQGVEAFFGQGTRLTVV.

The chain recombines TRBV12-3 or TRBV12-4 with TRBJ1-1; D uncertain. V shed 4 bases and J shed 8 bases, with 8 bases lying between them. This CDR3 spans 11 amino acids. The CDR3 DNA follows: TGTGCCAGCAGTTCCGATCGCGAAGCTTTCTTT. It yields the protein CASSSDREAFF.

In DNA form, the CDR3 reads TGCAGCGTTTCAGGGACGGTCGACAGGGGTGGAATTGAAAAACTGTTTTTT. It codes for CSVSGTVDRGGIEKLFF. The J gene is TRBJ1-4, the V gene TRBV29-1, with 8 bases identical to TRBD1. Trimming removed 5 bases from V and 7 bases from J; junction bases left unmatched: 18. Germline assignment: CDR1 SQVTM and CDR2 ANQGSEA. The CDR3 runs to 17 residues. The full variable domain, its missing parts supplied by reference TRBV29-1 and TRBJ1-4, is SAVISQKPSRDICQRGTSLTIQCQVDSQVTMMFWYRQQPGQSLTLIATANQGSEATYESGFVIDKFPISRPNLTFSTLTVSNMSPEDSSIYLCSVSGTVDRGGIEKLFFGSGTQLSVL.

The V and J genes are TRBV12-3 or TRBV12-4 and TRBJ1-5; no reliable D call. This CDR3 spans 12 amino acids. The V and J ends lost 3 bases and 7 bases respectively, with 7 bases between them. The CDR3, as DNA: TGTGCCAGCAGTTTTCTTGAACAGCCCCAGCATTTT. As protein: CASSFLEQPQHF.

This clone is a singleton in its sample. V usage is TRBV5-1 and J usage is TRBJ2-7; weak D call: TRBD1 (5 bases). From germline, CDR1 is SGHRS and CDR2 YFSETQ. This CDR3 has 15 residues. Trimming cost V 0 bases and J 0 bases, with 10 bases left between them. CDR3 sequence: CASSLDQGTSYEQYF. The CDR3 coding sequence is TGCGCCAGCAGCTTGGATCAGGGTACCTCCTACGAGCAGTACTTC.

The chain employs TRBV28 and TRBJ2-1; TRBD2 aligns across 9 bases. Germline V gene sequence: CDR1 MDHEN, CDR2 SYDVKM. Trimming cost V 8 bases and J 0 bases; bases outside gene matches: 5. The CDR3 sequence is 15 residues long. The DNA of the CDR3 is TGTGCCAGCGCGGGGGGGCTCCGCTCCTACAATGAGCAGTTCTTC. Residues: CASAGGLRSYNEQFF. Looking up the rest from reference TRBV28 and TRBJ2-1 gives the full variable domain: DVKVTQSSRYLVKRTGEKVFLECVQDMDHENMFWYRQDPGLGLRLIYFSYDVKMKEKGDIPEGYSVSREKKERFSLILESASTNQTSMYLCASAGGLRSYNEQFFGPGTRLTVL.

V is TRBV9 and J is TRBJ2-2; perhaps TRBD2 as D (7 bases). The germline V and J ends were trimmed by 0 bases and 5 bases, with 26 bases remaining between them. The CDR3 sequence is 20 residues long. Per the germline V gene, CDR1 is SGDLS and CDR2 is YYNGEE. DNA for the CDR3: TGTGCCAGCAGCGTAGGGGGCCAGGGGAGGGGCCTAATTGAGACCGGGGAGCTGTTTTTT. Translated: CASSVGGQGRGLIETGELFF.

The V gene is TRBV7-9, the J gene TRBJ1-3; no clear D. The ends were cut back, 7 bases at V and 0 bases at J, with 10 bases in the middle. Germline-derived CDR1 and CDR2 are SEHNR and FQNEAQ (reference sequence). The length of the CDR3 is 14 residues. CDR3 bases: TGTGCCAGCACCGAAAGGAGCTCTGGAAACACCATATATTTT. Amino acid sequence: CASTERSSGNTIYF.

The chain is built from TRBV28 and TRBJ1-2; D uncertain. This CDR3 spans 14 amino acids. With 6 bases removed from V and 4 bases from J, the gap between germline ends came to 15 bases. Germline CDR1 and CDR2: MDHEN and SYDVKM. This CDR3 is CASSGRRIGYGYTF. The CDR3 DNA reads TGTGCCAGCAGCGGGCGGAGGATAGGCTATGGCTACACCTTC.

Of note for this clone: Other nucleotide sequences from this sample produce the same CDR3. This chain uses TRBV4-1 with TRBJ2-7; D unclear. In germline, CDR1 is MGHRA, CDR2 YSYEKL. V was cut by 0 bases and J by 2 bases, with 8 bases left in between. The CDR3 extends over 14 amino acids. As DNA, the CDR3 is TGCGCCAGCAGCCAAGATATCGGAGCCTACGAGCAGTACTTC. Residues: CASSQDIGAYEQYF.

The chain links TRBV7-8 to TRBJ1-5, with D possibly TRBD1 on 6 matching bases. The V gene lost 5 bases and the J gene lost 1 base, with 15 bases spanning the gap. Germline V lookup: CDR1 SGHVS, CDR2 FQNEAQ. The CDR3 runs 16 residues. CDR3 DNA sequence: TGTGCCAGCAGCCCCCAAGACAGGCTAAGCAATCAGCCCCAGCATTTT. Protein sequence: CASSPQDRLSNQPQHF.